The rows below give T cell receptor beta chains drawn from one sample of a study of CD8+ T cells in alopecia areata. TCRdb keeps only in-frame clones here, not all; method: immunoSEQ multiplex PCR. Of a few hundred thousand clones in the sample, 67% were seen once. Source: CD4+ T cells sorted from blood, taken at week 0. The receptors were gathered from a human donor with alopecia areata. CDR3s include the opening cysteine and the closing phenylalanine or tryptophan. A D gene is named only where the DNA matches it firmly. Only some rows state a clone size, as once, few, many or a class for expanded clones.

>.|TRBJ2-2|TRBV7-9|15|.
TGTGCCAGCACCACCCAGCAGGGGAACACCGGGGAGCTGTTTTTT
CASTTQQGNTGELFF
>.|TRBJ2-3|TRBV9|11|.
TGTGCCAGCAGCGTAGATGATACGCAGTATTTT
CASSVDDTQYF
>.|TRBJ1-4|TRBV4-2|11|many
TGTGCCTCCCGGGCAAATGAAAAACTGTTTTTT
CASRANEKLFF
>TRBD1|TRBJ1-5|TRBV23-1|15|.
TGCGCCAGCAGTCGCGACAGGGGTAGGAATCAGCCCCAGCATTTT
CASSRDRGRNQPQHF
>TRBD1|TRBJ2-5|TRBV7-7|14|.
TGTGCTAGCAGCTTCGGACAGGGGAGGGAGACCCAGTACTTC
CASSFGQGRETQYF
>TRBD1|TRBJ2-7|TRBV6-5|12|.
TGTGCCAGCAGCCGGGACAGCTACGAGCAGTACTTC
CASSRDSYEQYF
>TRBD1|TRBJ1-1|TRBV6-6|15|once
TGTGCCAGCAGCCCGACAGGGATGATGAACACTGAAGCTTTCTTT
CASSPTGMMNTEAFF
>TRBD2|TRBJ2-1|TRBV5-6|13|.
TGTGCCAGCAGCTTGTTAGCGGGGAGTGAGCAGTTCTTC
CASSLLAGSEQFF
>.|TRBJ2-5|TRBV5-6|14|.
TGTGCCAGCAGCTTGGGAAGGGCGGGAGAGACCCAGTACTTC
CASSLGRAGETQYF
>.|TRBJ1-3|TRBV30|13|.
TGTGCCTGGGCTCAGGGCACTGGAAACACCATATATTTT
CAWAQGTGNTIYF
>.|TRBJ2-7|TRBV25-1|11|.
TGTGCCAGCAGTAAGGGGTACGAGCAGTACTTC
CASSKGYEQYF
>.|TRBJ1-2|TRBV29-1|12|.
TGCAGCGTTGAAGTCAGCAACTATGGCTACACCTTC
CSVEVSNYGYTF
>.|TRBJ1-6|TRBV25-1|15|.
TGTGCCAGCAGTTGGGGGTCACGAGCTAATTCACCCCTCCACTTT
CASSWGSRANSPLHF
>.|TRBJ2-7|TRBV30|11|.
TGTGCCTGGAGTGTACTAAGCGAGCAGTACTTC
CAWSVLSEQYF
>.|TRBJ2-2|TRBV29-1|12|.
TGCAGCGTTTCAGGGTACACCGGGGAGCTGTTTTTT
CSVSGYTGELFF
>TRBD1|TRBJ1-2|TRBV15|15|.
TGTGCCACCAGCTCGTCTCCCGGGACAGGCTATGGCTACACCTTC
CATSSSPGTGYGYTF
>.|TRBJ2-5|TRBV29-1|12|.
TGCAGCGGCCATAAGGGGGACGAGACCCAGTACTTC
CSGHKGDETQYF
>.|TRBJ2-7|TRBV7-9|14|.
TGTGCCAGCAGCCCCAGGCCGGGGATCCACGAGCAGTACTTC
CASSPRPGIHEQYF
>.|TRBJ2-6|TRBV9|18|.
TGTGCCAGCAGCCCTCGCTCAACGGTCATTTCTGGGGCCAACGTCCTGACTTTC
CASSPRSTVISGANVLTF
>.|TRBJ1-5|TRBV2|14|few
TGTGCCAGCAGCTGGGGGTATAGCAATCAGCCCCAGCATTTT
CASSWGYSNQPQHF
>.|TRBJ1-2|TRBV30|13|few
TGTGCCTGGACAGGGAGCGTATACTATGGCTACACCTTC
CAWTGSVYYGYTF
>TRBD2|TRBJ2-5|TRBV30|16|.
TGTGCCTGGAGTACGGGACTAGCGGGGGGCCAAGAGACCCAGTACTTC
CAWSTGLAGGQETQYF
>TRBD1|TRBJ2-4|TRBV18|16|.
TGTGCCAGCTCACCACTTGGAGGACAGGGGAAAAACATTCAGTACTTC
CASSPLGGQGKNIQYF
>.|TRBJ1-2|TRBV30|15|.
TGTGCCTGGAACGGTTTTAAGAGGGGGAACTATGGCTACACCTTC
CAWNGFKRGNYGYTF